This T cell receptor beta chain was found in a study of blood T cell repertoires in COVID-19. Study-wide background: Specimens from acute and convalescent COVID-19 originated in the United States, Italy and Spain.

The CDR3 has 19 residues. The Seattle site enrolled patients during active infection and followed them longitudinally. Original processing notes: The assay estimated nucleated cells by amplifying reference gene primers. Clones were read by immunoSEQ multiplex PCR, and TCRdb kept only the in-frame ones, dropping some. The V and J calls and clone size are taken from that table; D and trimming were inferred from the DNA. The table shows 15,000 to 20,000 clones, with 77% occurring only once. What was sequenced was peripheral blood. The chain links TRBV21-1 to TRBJ1-5; TRBD1 reflects the table's D call only, with no check against the DNA. TRBV21-1 is noted as a pseudogene. The receptor was derived from a man between 65 and 79 years old with COVID-19, enrolled during active disease. CDR3 protein: CASSKSGPTNTGIRQPQHF. DNA for the CDR3: TGTGCCAGCAGCAAAAGTGGCCCAACTAACACAGGGATTCGTCAGCCCCAGCATTTT.